Listed below are T cell receptor beta chains from one sample, sequenced in a study of cytomegalovirus exposure and HLA in healthy donors. Generated by immunoSEQ multiplex PCR, the TCRdb table keeps only in-frame clones and is missing some. The sample yields tens of thousands of clones, of which the top ten take up less than 6%. The sequencing sample was made of PBMCs. These receptors were taken from a man aged 30-40 years in good health and CMV-seropositive. CDR3s leave out the opening cysteine and the closing phenylalanine or tryptophan. A D gene is named only where the DNA matches it firmly.

V	J	D	CDR3
TRBV27	TRBJ2-1	TRBD1	ASSLIARVDRGNTLDNEQF
TRBV4-1	TRBJ2-7	NA	ASSQDKESSYEQY
TRBV19	TRBJ1-2	TRBD1	ASTGDRQSNYGYT
TRBV6-4	TRBJ2-1	NA	ASSEIPQGDYNEQF
TRBV29-1	TRBJ2-2	NA	SVPTGGELF
TRBV13	TRBJ1-1	TRBD1	ASSQGGPNTEAF
TRBV4-2	TRBJ1-5	NA	ASSQGGAGQHQH
TRBV5-4	TRBJ2-7	NA	ASSLGVTPTREQY
TRBV5-5	TRBJ1-5	NA	ASSSPGPQH
TRBV5-1	TRBJ2-2	TRBD2	ASSLVPGLAGVTDTGELF
TRBV4-2	TRBJ2-3	NA	ASSPGQDTDTQY
TRBV7-9	TRBJ2-7	NA	ASSSRDIVRQY
TRBV4-2	TRBJ2-7	TRBD1	ASSQVDIGQGSYEQY
TRBV7-9	TRBJ2-7	NA	ASRSASYEQY
TRBV10-3	TRBJ2-2	NA	AISEEAGELF
TRBV5-1	TRBJ2-1	TRBD1	ASSTGTGGAYNEQF
TRBV7-2	TRBJ2-1	TRBD1	ASSLDRGNEQF
TRBV6-1	TRBJ1-2	TRBD1	ASSLDRGIYGYT
TRBV7-7	TRBJ2-1	NA	ASSSYKWRGRLNEQF
TRBV5-1	TRBJ2-3	NA	ASSLGAGSTDTQY
TRBV5-1	TRBJ2-1	TRBD2	ASSLDGTSNFWEQF
TRBV19	TRBJ1-2	NA	ASSILTGGYT
TRBV6-5	TRBJ1-2	NA	ASSLSGYGYT
TRBV5-4	TRBJ2-5	TRBD1	ASSYRTGVQETQY